This record covers a single TCR beta chain. This record belongs to a study of blood T cell repertoires in COVID-19. TCRdb's table, derived via immunoSEQ multiplex PCR, lists solely in-frame clones and lacks some. The sample lists about 95,000 clones, roughly 80% occurring once. The CDR3 runs to 15 residues. The V segment lost 6 bases and the J segment 7 bases; nucleotides outside the gene matches: 11. The germline CDR1 and CDR2 sequences are SNHLY and FYNNEI. The chain combines TRBV2 with TRBJ1-5; TRBD1 agrees at 8 bases. The source material was peripheral blood. This clonotype was sampled from a man older than 75 with COVID-19, enrolled during active disease. For the CDR3, the DNA is TGTGCCAGCAGCCCTACTGGACAGGGAAGACAGCCCCAGCATTTT. Its protein product is CASSPTGQGRQPQHF. Using reference TRBV2 and TRBJ1-5 for the parts outside the CDR3, the full variable domain is EPEVTQTPSHQVTQMGQEVILRCVPISNHLYFYWYRQILGQKVEFLVSFYNNEISEKSEIFDDQFSVERPDGSNFTLKIRSTKLEDSAMYFCASSPTGQGRQPQHFGDGTRLSIL.